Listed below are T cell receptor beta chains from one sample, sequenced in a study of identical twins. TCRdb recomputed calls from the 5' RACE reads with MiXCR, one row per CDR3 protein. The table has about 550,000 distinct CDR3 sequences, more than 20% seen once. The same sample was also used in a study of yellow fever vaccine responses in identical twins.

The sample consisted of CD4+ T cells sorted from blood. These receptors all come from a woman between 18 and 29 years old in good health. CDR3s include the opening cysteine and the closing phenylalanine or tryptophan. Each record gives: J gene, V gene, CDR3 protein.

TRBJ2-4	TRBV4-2	CASSQDRIAGLADQNIQYF
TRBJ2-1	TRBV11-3	CASSLRGLAAYNEQFF
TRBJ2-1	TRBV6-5	CASSYEVAGPDEQFF
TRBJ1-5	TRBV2	CASSGEGVSNQPQHF
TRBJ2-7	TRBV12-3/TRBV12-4	CASSFLRGGITYEQYF
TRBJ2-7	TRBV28	CASNSEGPYEQYF
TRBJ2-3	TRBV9	CASSVRDTVVGDTQYF
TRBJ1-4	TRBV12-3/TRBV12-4	CASRRGTEGIGELFF
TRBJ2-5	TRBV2	CATSGARETQYF
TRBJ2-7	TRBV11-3	CASSSTLAGVNYEQYF
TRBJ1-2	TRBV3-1	CASSQSTNYGYTF
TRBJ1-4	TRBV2	CASRRGGANEKLFF
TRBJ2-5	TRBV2	CASSEGIGETQYF
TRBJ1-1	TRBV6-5	CASSYSRKNTEAFF
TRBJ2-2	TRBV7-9	CASRPLAGPTGELFF
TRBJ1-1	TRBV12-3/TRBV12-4	CASRSWGPSNTEAFF
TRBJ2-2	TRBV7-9	CASSRGLAGATGELFF
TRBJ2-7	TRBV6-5	CASSSPSGTGYEQYF
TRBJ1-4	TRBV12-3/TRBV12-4	CASSPGGNNEKLFF
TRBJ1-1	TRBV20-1	CSASPIGGQNEAFF
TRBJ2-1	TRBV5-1	CASRTQSGLAGPYNEQFF
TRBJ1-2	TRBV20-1	CSASGLYGYTF
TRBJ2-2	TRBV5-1	CASSGTETGELFF
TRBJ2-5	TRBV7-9	CASSWYSGRKETQYF
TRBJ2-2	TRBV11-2	CASSPRDLASGELFF
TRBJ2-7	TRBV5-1	CASSLDPGVSYEQYF
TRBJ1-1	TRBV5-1	CASSLSGPNTEAFF
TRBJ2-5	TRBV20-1	CSARDWAVGGYF
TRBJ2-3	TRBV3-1	CASSQPLGDTQYF